This T cell receptor (beta chain) was recorded in a study of early T cells in non-severe SARS-CoV-2 infection. For the study at large: Whole-blood bulk RNA, unsorted, was sequenced, and chains were unpaired. General study points: VDJdb matches were skewed toward anti-spike CD8 T cell responses.

Separate cDNA molecules each had unique molecular identifiers attached to them. TCRdb recomputed calls from the 5' RACE reads with MiXCR, one row per CDR3 protein. The table lists about 80,000 distinct CDR3 sequences, roughly 9.4% of them singletons. V lost 2 bases and J lost 3, with 13 bases in between. This CDR3 is built from 15 residues. In its sample, this clonotype was seen many times. Its antigen remains unknown. The V call is TRBV12-3 or TRBV12-4, the J call TRBJ2-5; D not certain. The material sequenced was whole blood. This TCR was recovered from an adult who was a healthcare worker with PCR-confirmed SARS-CoV-2 infection or an uninfected control (not recorded which). Here the CDR3 reads CASSLKRGVKETQYF. The CDR3 nucleotides are TGTGCCAGCAGTTTAAAGAGAGGAGTAAAAGAGACCCAGTACTTC.